Listed below are T cell receptor beta chains from one sample, sequenced in a study of CD8 T cells in ankylosing spondylitis. A single record per CDR3 protein comes from TCRdb applying MiXCR to the 5' RACE reads. Of approximately 150,000 distinct CDR3 sequences detected, around a third appear once; the ten largest clones hold about 6.3%. Sequenced sample: synovial fluid, either unsorted or a sorted T cell fraction (not recorded which). These receptors came from a male donor with ankylosing spondylitis. Each CDR3 is given with its conserved first and last residue. A D gene is named only where the DNA matches it firmly. Clone size appears in some rows only: once, few, many, or a class for an expanded clone.

clone size,D gene,J gene,V gene,CDR3 protein,CDR3 DNA
-,TRBD2,TRBJ2-5,TRBV28,CASSSIAGVETQYF,TGTGCCAGCAGTTCCATAGCGGGAGTAGAGACCCAGTACTTC
-,-,TRBJ1-1,TRBV6-5,CASSYAAGGAVGAFF,TGTGCCAGCAGTTATGCGGCTGGGGGCGCGGTTGGAGCTTTCTTT
few,-,TRBJ2-2,TRBV5-4,CASSFERGLTGELFF,TGTGCCAGCAGCTTCGAGAGGGGATTGACCGGGGAGCTGTTTTTT
-,-,TRBJ1-1,TRBV7-8,CASSSRDTHEAFF,TGTGCCAGCAGCTCCCGGGACACACATGAAGCTTTCTTT
few,-,TRBJ1-1,TRBV12-3/TRBV12-4,CASSFRQGTEAFF,TGTGCCAGCAGTTTTCGGCAGGGTACTGAAGCTTTCTTT
few,-,TRBJ1-1,TRBV11-2,CASSLAPGQPPEAFF,TGTGCCAGCAGCTTAGCTCCGGGACAACCCCCTGAAGCTTTCTTT
many,TRBD2,TRBJ2-1,TRBV20-1,CSASLHGRADNEQFF,TGCAGTGCTAGTCTGCACGGGAGGGCCGACAATGAGCAGTTCTTC
-,-,TRBJ2-7,TRBV10-3,CAIREGGADYEQYF,TGTGCCATCAGGGAGGGGGGGGCAGACTACGAGCAGTACTTC
few,-,TRBJ2-7,TRBV14,CASSQAGGLSSYEQYF,TGTGCCAGCAGCCAAGCGGGGGGCCTCAGCTCCTACGAGCAGTACTTC
-,-,TRBJ2-7,TRBV6-1,CASSDGGNIVHEQYF,TGTGCCAGCAGCGACGGAGGGAATATCGTCCACGAGCAGTACTTC
few,TRBD1,TRBJ2-7,TRBV5-1,CASSLGDRVSYEQYF,TGCGCCAGCAGTTTGGGGGACAGAGTCTCCTACGAGCAGTACTTC
-,-,TRBJ2-3,TRBV5-1,CASSPGQLSSTDTQYF,TGCGCCAGCAGCCCTGGACAGCTCTCTAGCACAGATACGCAGTATTTT
many,TRBD2,TRBJ2-3,TRBV9,CASSPRLAGRRADTQYF,TGTGCCAGCAGCCCCCGACTAGCGGGGAGAAGGGCAGATACGCAGTATTTT
few,-,TRBJ1-4,TRBV20-1,CSAPQQGDEKLFF,TGCAGTGCACCACAACAGGGAGATGAAAAACTGTTTTTT
-,-,TRBJ1-3,TRBV5-6,CASSLGLGEWDISGNTIYF,TGTGCCAGCAGCTTGGGGCTGGGTGAGTGGGACATCTCTGGAAACACCATATATTTT
-,-,TRBJ1-2,TRBV6-1,CASREGLYGYTF,TGTGCCAGCAGGGAGGGCCTTTATGGCTACACCTTC